These T cell receptor beta chains were read from a single sample in a study of blood T cell repertoires in COVID-19. This table comes from immunoSEQ multiplex PCR, and its TCRdb copy is limited to in-frame clones, with some not included. The sample contains about 260,000 clones, about 88% of which appear only once. The sequencing sample was made of peripheral blood. The origin of the receptors is a man between 18 and 29 years old with active or convalescent COVID-19. CDR3s include the opening cysteine and the closing phenylalanine or tryptophan. The D gene is left open where the match is weak. The size field is filled for only some rows; it gives once, few, many or a size class.

clone_size	v_call	j_call	d_call	cdr3_aa	cdr3_nt
-	TRBV12-3/TRBV12-4	TRBJ2-7	-	CASSQRQDEQYF	TGTGCCAGCAGCCAGCGACAGGACGAGCAGTACTTC
-	TRBV7-9	TRBJ1-1	-	CASQIDSSLNTEAFF	TGTGCCAGCCAAATTGACAGTTCCTTGAACACTGAAGCTTTCTTT
-	TRBV9	TRBJ2-7	-	CASSLDGSTYEQYF	TGTGCCAGCAGCCTAGACGGGAGCACCTACGAGCAGTACTTC
-	TRBV19	TRBJ1-2	TRBD1	CASSSWGQTSNYGYTF	TGTGCCAGTAGTTCCTGGGGACAGACGTCTAACTATGGCTACACCTTC
-	TRBV19	TRBJ2-3	-	CASSITDTADTQYF	TGTGCCAGTAGTATTACAGACACAGCTGATACGCAGTATTTT
-	TRBV7-2	TRBJ2-5	-	CASSFQRQKQTQYF	TGTGCCAGCAGCTTCCAAAGACAGAAGCAGACCCAGTACTTC
-	TRBV6-5	TRBJ1-5	TRBD1	CASSSVQGVSDKPQHF	TGTGCCAGCAGTTCAGTACAGGGGGTATCCGATAAGCCCCAGCATTTT
-	TRBV9	TRBJ2-1	TRBD2	CASSASTSGRLSYNEQFF	TGTGCCAGCAGCGCCTCCACTAGCGGGAGGCTCTCCTACAATGAGCAGTTCTTC
-	TRBV5-1	TRBJ1-1	-	CASMRQAGGNTEAFF	TGCGCCAGCATGAGACAGGCGGGTGGGAACACTGAAGCTTTCTTT
-	TRBV18	TRBJ1-5	-	CASSLGQRNQPQHF	TGTGCCAGCTCACTCGGACAGAGAAATCAGCCCCAGCATTTT
-	TRBV14	TRBJ2-7	TRBD2	CASSPGEAGLAYYEQYF	TGTGCCAGCAGCCCCGGGGAAGCGGGACTAGCGTACTACGAGCAGTACTTC
-	TRBV4-1	TRBJ2-3	-	CASSPGVGRDTQYF	TGCGCCAGCAGCCCGGGGGTGGGGCGGGATACGCAGTATTTT
-	TRBV24-1	TRBJ2-2	TRBD2	CATSDLHRPSGRSGELFF	TGTGCCACCAGTGATTTGCATAGGCCTAGCGGGAGATCCGGGGAGCTGTTTTTT
-	TRBV10-1	TRBJ2-2	TRBD1	CASGTANTGELFF	TGCGCCAGCGGGACAGCGAACACCGGGGAGCTGTTTTTT
few	TRBV3-1/TRBV3-2	TRBJ1-1	-	CASSPPGHRNTEAFF	TGTGCCAGCAGCCCTCCGGGACACAGGAACACTGAAGCTTTCTTT
-	TRBV18	TRBJ1-2	-	CASSNQSGNYGYTF	TGTGCCAGCTCAAACCAATCCGGGAACTATGGCTACACCTTC
-	TRBV5-6	TRBJ2-1	-	CASSPALAVSYNEQFF	TGTGCCAGCAGCCCAGCCTTAGCCGTTTCTTACAATGAGCAGTTCTTC
-	TRBV14	TRBJ2-7	TRBD2	CASSTGLVYEQYF	TGTGCCAGCAGCACCGGACTAGTCTACGAGCAGTACTTC
-	TRBV7-6	TRBJ2-2	TRBD2	CASSFRGLAGEDTGELFF	TGTGCCAGCAGCTTTCGGGGACTAGCGGGAGAAGACACCGGGGAGCTGTTTTTT
-	TRBV5-4	TRBJ1-1	-	CASSLAGGSTEAFF	TGTGCCAGCAGCTTAGCGGGGGGATCGACTGAAGCTTTCTTT
-	TRBV4-1	TRBJ2-3	-	CASSQGSIRMRDTQYF	TGCGCCAGCAGCCAAGGCTCAATCCGGATGAGGGATACGCAGTATTTT
-	TRBV27	TRBJ2-1	-	CASSHGINYNEQFF	TGTGCCAGCAGCCACGGGATAAACTACAATGAGCAGTTCTTC
-	TRBV25-1	TRBJ1-2	-	CASSDPGQDYGYTF	TGTGCCAGCAGTGACCCGGGACAAGACTATGGCTACACCTTC
-	TRBV2	TRBJ2-3	-	CASSRSGKEASTQYF	TGTGCCAGCAGTAGATCCGGCAAGGAGGCTAGTACGCAGTATTTT
-	TRBV2	TRBJ1-5	-	CASSEALRIMDQPQHF	TGTGCCAGCAGTGAAGCGCTGAGGATAATGGATCAGCCCCAGCATTTT
-	TRBV6-6	TRBJ2-1	-	CASSRIGLSSSYNEQFF	TGTGCCAGCAGTCGCATTGGACTTTCGAGCTCCTACAATGAGCAGTTCTTC
-	TRBV6-1	TRBJ2-6	TRBD1	CASSEKDRFSGANVLTF	TGTGCCAGCAGTGAAAAGGACAGGTTCTCTGGGGCCAACGTCCTGACTTTC
-	TRBV19	TRBJ1-2	TRBD1	CASRDRSNYGYTF	TGTGCCAGTCGGGACAGGTCTAACTATGGCTACACCTTC
-	TRBV7-4	TRBJ2-7	TRBD2	CASSSASGRDTYEQYF	TGTGCCAGCAGCTCAGCTAGCGGGAGGGATACCTACGAGCAGTACTTC
-	TRBV29-1	TRBJ1-5	-	CSVTGTNSNQPQHF	TGCAGCGTAACAGGGACTAATAGCAATCAGCCCCAGCATTTT
-	TRBV4-2	TRBJ1-2	-	CASSQVAPYDGYTF	TGTGCCAGCAGCCAAGTGGCCCCTTACGATGGCTACACCTTC